In its sample, the clone carrying this T cell receptor beta chain was seen many times. Researchers amplified the TCR beta CDR3 regions from RNA transcripts. The HTBI primer set drove a first-round RT-PCR of the TCR CDR3. MiXCR, run by TCRdb on the multiplex PCR reads, gives a single entry per CDR3 protein. The profile shows about 380,000 distinct CDR3 sequences, roughly 14% of them singletons. Trimming cost V 5 bases and J 7 bases; bases outside gene matches: 7. The length of the CDR3 is 13 residues. The V gene's germline CDR1 is SNHLY and CDR2 FYNNEI. The sample belongs to a study of T cells in Graves' hyperthyroidism and ophthalmopathy. It was 8.5 to 10 ml of fresh peripheral blood that supplied the PBMCs.

Sample: blood. The V and J genes are TRBV2 and TRBJ2-7, with TRBD1 matching 8 bases. The receptor's source is a woman aged 55-70 years with Graves' hyperthyroidism. The CDR3 nucleotides read TGTGCCAGCAGTCCCCGGACAGGGCGGGAGCAGTACTTC. Protein: CASSPRTGREQYF.